This TCR beta chain was retrieved from a study of CD4+ T cells in melanoma. Overall study findings and caveats: Diverse differentiation states were reported for melanoma neoantigen-specific CD4+ T cells.

Details on this clone: What it binds is not known.

Assay: immunoSEQ multiplex PCR; the TCRdb copy retains only in-frame clones and omits some. The table shows around 100,000 clones, with approximately 90% occurring only once. The CDR3 contains 19 residues. This sequence joins TRBV21-1 and TRBJ2-3; the table's D call of TRBD2 was not tested on the DNA. TRBV21-1 is given as a pseudogene. Input material: peripheral blood. The origin of this receptor is a human donor with melanoma. The chain's CDR3 is CASSKARTSGRAVTDTQYF. Here the CDR3 DNA reads TGTGCCAGCAGCAAAGCACGGACTAGCGGGAGGGCCGTCACAGATACGCAGTATTTT.